The 32 T cell receptor beta chains below all came from one sample that was sequenced in a study of shared clonotypes between healthy human individuals. Repertoires were generated with immunoSEQ multiplex PCR, while TCRdb's copy carries only in-frame clones and drops some. The table has approximately 2.5 million clones, 93% seen once. Input material: naive CD4+ T cells from PBMCs. Subset given: CD45RA+ positively selected. The receptors were sampled from a man in his late teens or twenties in good health. Some clones in this sample may be carry-over from other donors' samples.

The J gene is TRBJ2-1, the V gene TRBV4-1; D uncertain. Trimming cost V 0 bases and J 0 bases, with 15 bases left between them. The CDR3 loop spans 18 amino acids. Per germline, CDR1 MGHRA and CDR2 YSYEKL. CDR3 sequence: CASSQEKHPDGSYNEQFF. As DNA, the CDR3 is TGCGCCAGCAGCCAAGAGAAACATCCCGATGGCTCCTACAATGAGCAGTTCTTC.

The rearrangement links TRBV9 to TRBJ2-2; D is perhaps TRBD2 (6 bases). Trimming took off 3 bases at V and 6 bases at J, with 12 bases between the two ends. The CDR3 loop spans 14 amino acids. Germline CDR1 and CDR2: SGDLS and YYNGEE. CDR3 nucleotides: TGTGCCAGCAGCGGGCTTTCGGGAGCCGGGGAGCTGTTTTTT. This encodes CASSGLSGAGELFF.

This rearrangement joins TRBV2 to TRBJ1-1, with D possibly matching TRBD1 (5 bases). Germline V gene sequence: CDR1 SNHLY, CDR2 FYNNEI. V lost 2 bases, J lost 11 bases, and 12 bases lay in between. The CDR3 length is 12 residues. Here the CDR3 DNA reads TGTGCCAGCAGTGAAACGGGACTTGGCGCTTTCTTT. Protein product: CASSETGLGAFF.

This rearrangement joins TRBV2 to TRBJ2-7; 8 bases match TRBD2. The CDR3 extends over 13 amino acids. Unmatched junction bases numbered 8, after V lost 10 bases and J lost 3 bases. CDR1 is SNHLY and CDR2 is FYNNEI in the germline V gene. This chain's CDR3 is CATALAEVYEQYF. CDR3 nucleotides: TGTGCCACCGCACTAGCGGAGGTCTACGAGCAGTACTTC.

The chain carries TRBV7-3 and TRBJ2-3; no clear D gene. This CDR3 is built from 16 residues. Germline V gene data show CDR1 as SGHTA and CDR2 as FQGTGA. Trimming removed 2 bases from V and 3 bases from J, with 15 bases in between. CDR3 sequence: CASSLFPDFRTDTQYF. CDR3 in DNA: TGTGCCAGCAGCTTATTCCCAGACTTTAGAACAGATACGCAGTATTTT.

The chain recombines TRBV5-1 with TRBJ1-3; no clear D gene. CDR1 and CDR2 from the germline V gene are SGHRS and YFSETQ. The ends were cut back, 4 bases at V and 3 bases at J, with 8 bases in the middle. CDR3 length equals 13 residues. CDR3 DNA: TGCGCCAGCAGCGGCCAGAGTGGAAACACCATATATTTT. This codes for CASSGQSGNTIYF.

The rearrangement joins TRBV2 to TRBJ2-1; D is ambiguous. CDR1 and CDR2 (germline): SNHLY, FYNNEI. This CDR3 contains 12 residues. Trimming took off 2 bases at V and 4 bases at J, with 3 bases between the two ends. CDR3 loop: CASSESYNEQFF. CDR3 DNA sequence: TGTGCCAGCAGTGAAAGTTACAATGAGCAGTTCTTC.

The chain has TRBV18 and TRBJ2-1; D remains unclear. V lost 0 bases, J lost 1 base, and 7 bases lay in between. Germline V lookup: CDR1 KGHSH, CDR2 LQKENI. This CDR3 has 15 residues. The CDR3 bases are TGTGCCAGCTCACCACCCCGCGTTTCCTACAATGAGCAGTTCTTC. Translation: CASSPPRVSYNEQFF.

This clone appeared a few times. The chain joins TRBV2 to TRBJ1-2; TRBD1 matches 10 bases. The trim removed 6 bases at V and 2 bases at J, leaving 9 bases unmatched. This CDR3 has 16 amino acids. Germline V lookup: CDR1 SNHLY, CDR2 FYNNEI. CDR3 nucleotides: TGTGCCAGCAGGACCGGGACAGGGGACAAAAACTATGGCTACACCTTC. Amino acids: CASRTGTGDKNYGYTF.

This chain connects TRBV5-1 to TRBJ2-3; TRBD2 matches at 8 bases. In germline, CDR1 is SGHRS, CDR2 YFSETQ. Trimming at V came to 4 bases and at J to 1 base, leaving 8 bases not matched to a gene. The CDR3 runs to 16 residues. CDR3 bases: TGCGCCAGCAGCACTAGCGGTGCTGGGGGCACAGATACGCAGTATTTT. It codes for CASSTSGAGGTDTQYF.

The rearrangement links TRBV11-1 to TRBJ2-3; perhaps D is TRBD1 or TRBD2 (5 bases each). The CDR3 runs to 14 residues. Germline V gene sequence: CDR1 SGHAT, CDR2 FQDESV (reference sequence). Between the trimmed V and J ends, which lost 6 bases and 0 bases, there was a span of 10 bases. The CDR3 DNA reads TGTGCCAGCAGGAGGGACCAGAGCACAGATACGCAGTATTTT. Translated: CASRRDQSTDTQYF.

The chain employs TRBV7-6 and TRBJ2-1, with TRBD2 matching over 9 bases. Germline-derived CDR1 and CDR2 are SGHVS and FNYEAQ. This CDR3 spans 16 amino acids. The junction had 16 bases not matched to a gene; V was cut back by 8 bases and J by 8 bases. The CDR3: CASSRRLAGITDEQFF. In DNA form, the CDR3 reads TGTGCCAGCTCAAGGCGTCTAGCGGGAATTACGGATGAGCAGTTCTTC.

V is TRBV5-4 and J is TRBJ2-7; the D gene is possibly TRBD1 (5 bases). This CDR3 is 14 amino acids long. V lost 0 bases and J lost 2, with 9 bases in between. CDR1 is SGHNT, CDR2 YYREEE, per germline (reference sequence). The CDR3 protein is CASSLDSGPYEQYF. CDR3 DNA: TGTGCCAGCAGCTTGGACTCAGGGCCCTACGAGCAGTACTTC.

This clone has just one count. Other DNA sequences of this sample code for an identical CDR3. This chain links TRBV28 with TRBJ1-4, with D tentatively TRBD1 (6 bases). Germline CDR1 is MDHEN and CDR2 is SYDVKM. The CDR3 runs to 14 residues. Trimming stripped 6 bases from V and 2 bases from J, with 10 bases between. DNA of the CDR3: TGTGCCAGCAGCCCCGGACAGACTAATGAAAAACTGTTTTTT. The encoded protein is CASSPGQTNEKLFF. Drawing the rest from reference TRBV28 and TRBJ1-4, the complete variable domain is DVKVTQSSRYLVKRTGEKVFLECVQDMDHENMFWYRQDPGLGLRLIYFSYDVKMKEKGDIPEGYSVSREKKERFSLILESASTNQTSMYLCASSPGQTNEKLFFGSGTQLSVL.

The V gene is TRBV6-1, the J gene TRBJ1-1, with D perhaps matching TRBD1 (5 bases). Trimming cost V 5 bases and J 5 bases, with 6 bases left between them. From germline, CDR1 is MNHNS and CDR2 SASEGT. The CDR3 loop spans 11 amino acids. The CDR3, as DNA: TGTGCCAGCAGTTACAGGACTGAAGCTTTCTTT. Its protein product is CASSYRTEAFF.

J is TRBJ2-1 and V is TRBV6-5, with 7 bases that match TRBD1. Germline V CDR1 and CDR2: MNHEY, SVGAGI. CDR3 length equals 13 residues. Losses at the gene ends were 7 bases for V and 9 bases for J; bases not matched to a gene: 9. CDR3 sequence: CASTPTGNAEQFF. DNA of the CDR3: TGTGCCAGCACTCCGACAGGGAATGCTGAGCAGTTCTTC.

The rearrangement joins TRBV6-5 to TRBJ1-2; weak D call: TRBD1 (6 bases). This CDR3 region has 14 residues. CDR1 and CDR2 from the germline V gene are MNHEY and SVGAGI. The germline V and J ends were trimmed by 3 bases and 3 bases, with 11 bases remaining between them. The CDR3 DNA is TGTGCCAGCAGTTATCAGGGGCCCTACTATGGCTACACCTTC. It is translated as CASSYQGPYYGYTF.

The chain uses TRBV28 and TRBJ2-3, with a weak D call TRBD1 (6 bases). Germline loops: CDR1 MDHEN, CDR2 SYDVKM. V lost 8 bases, J lost 5 bases, and 17 bases lay in between. The CDR3 length is 14 residues. Here the CDR3 reads CASVPTGLGDTQYF. CDR3 DNA: TGTGCCAGCGTTCCTACAGGGTTAGGAGATACGCAGTATTTT. The complete variable domain, with remaining parts taken from reference TRBV28 and TRBJ2-3, reads DVKVTQSSRYLVKRTGEKVFLECVQDMDHENMFWYRQDPGLGLRLIYFSYDVKMKEKGDIPEGYSVSREKKERFSLILESASTNQTSMYLCASVPTGLGDTQYFGPGTRLTVL.

This chain links TRBV11-3 with TRBJ2-1; TRBD2 is a possible D gene (5 bases). CDR1 and CDR2 (germline): SGHNT, YENEEA. The germline V and J ends were trimmed by 1 base and 6 bases, with 13 bases remaining between them. This CDR3 has 15 residues. CDR3 in DNA: TGTGCCAGCAGCTTAGGAACTAGTCCTGGCAATGAGCAGTTCTTC. Translated, it gives CASSLGTSPGNEQFF.

The rearrangement uses TRBV4-1 and TRBJ2-7, with a possible D match to TRBD1 (6 bases). CDR1 and CDR2 (germline): MGHRA, YSYEKL. The CDR3 spans 15 residues. The V and J ends lost 0 bases and 6 bases respectively, with 15 bases between them. DNA for the CDR3: TGCGCCAGCAGCCAAGACCCAGGGGTAGGTTTCGAGCAGTACTTC. Its translation is CASSQDPGVGFEQYF.

The V gene is TRBV18, the J gene TRBJ2-7; D is unresolved. This CDR3 spans 13 amino acids. From germline, CDR1 is KGHSH and CDR2 LQKENI. V lost 5 bases and J 4 bases, leaving 12 bases between the germline ends. CDR3 region: CASSGVPRYEQYF. CDR3 DNA sequence: TGTGCCAGCTCAGGGGTCCCTAGGTACGAGCAGTACTTC.

The chain employs TRBV5-1 and TRBJ2-5; 8 bases map to TRBD2. This CDR3 has 15 residues. Germline CDR1 SGHRS, CDR2 YFSETQ. Losses at the gene ends were 2 bases for V and 1 base for J; bases not matched to a gene: 4. The CDR3 sequence is CASSLGLATQETQYF. The CDR3 DNA reads as TGCGCCAGCAGCTTAGGACTAGCTACCCAAGAGACCCAGTACTTC.

This sequence joins TRBV6-6 and TRBJ2-7; D tentatively reads TRBD1 or TRBD2 (6 bases each). The germline V gene encodes CDR1 MNHNY and CDR2 SVGAGI (reference sequence). This CDR3 spans 15 amino acids. The V gene lost 5 bases and the J gene lost 4 bases, with 18 bases spanning the gap. DNA of the CDR3: TGTGCCAGCAGTCTGTGGAGGGGGGCGGTGTACGAGCAGTACTTC. As protein: CASSLWRGAVYEQYF.

The rearrangement joins TRBV18 to TRBJ2-2; D remains unclear. V shed 6 bases and J shed 3 bases, with 14 bases lying between them. CDR1 KGHSH and CDR2 LQKENI come from the germline V gene. This CDR3 region has 15 residues. CDR3 sequence: CASSLGRADTGELFF. The DNA for the CDR3 is TGTGCCAGCTCCCTCGGACGGGCGGACACCGGGGAGCTGTTTTTT.

This sequence joins TRBV5-1 and TRBJ1-1; D uncertain. Trimming stripped 2 bases from V and 5 bases from J, with 10 bases between. Germline assignment: CDR1 SGHRS and CDR2 YFSETQ. The CDR3 sequence is 13 residues long. The chain's CDR3 is CASSFSDGTEAFF. CDR3 DNA: TGCGCCAGCAGCTTCTCAGACGGAACTGAAGCTTTCTTT.

The rearrangement links TRBV2 to TRBJ2-3; possible D gene TRBD2, 6 bases. Germline CDR1 SNHLY, CDR2 FYNNEI. This CDR3 has 14 residues. V shed 4 bases and J shed 1 base, with 9 bases lying between them. The CDR3 loop is CASSGSSGTDTQYF. The CDR3 DNA reads as TGTGCCAGCAGTGGGTCTAGCGGCACAGATACGCAGTATTTT.

This clone was seen just once. The chain recombines TRBV28 with TRBJ1-3, with a tentative D call TRBD1 (6 bases). Trimming pared 6 bases from V and 3 bases from J, leaving 15 bases between. The CDR3 runs to 15 residues. Germline V gives CDR1 MDHEN, CDR2 SYDVKM. The CDR3 spells CASREQGRRGNTIYF. The CDR3, as DNA: TGTGCCAGCAGAGAGCAGGGGCGACGTGGAAACACCATATATTTT.

The chain has TRBV7-2 and TRBJ1-2; TRBD1 matches 10 bases. CDR1 is SGHTA, CDR2 FQGNSA, per germline. The CDR3 consists of 14 residues. V shed 5 bases, J shed 5 bases, and the junction held 5 bases outside the gene matches. CDR3 coding DNA: TGTGCCAGCAGCCGGCGGGACAGGGGATATGGCTACACCTTC. It is translated as CASSRRDRGYGYTF.

The J gene is TRBJ1-1, the V gene TRBV14; 8 nucleotides align to TRBD1. In germline, CDR1 is SGHDN, CDR2 FVKESK. V lost 1 base to trimming and J lost 6 bases; unmatched junction nucleotides: 10. This CDR3 spans 16 amino acids. CDR3: CASSQGRWGRGPEAFF. DNA of the CDR3: TGTGCCAGCAGCCAAGGCCGGTGGGGCAGGGGGCCTGAAGCTTTCTTT.

This clone has more than one count but fewer than ten. The chain is built from TRBV6-6 and TRBJ2-2; D is ambiguous. The CDR3 sequence is 15 residues long. Trimming removed 7 bases at V and 4 bases at J, with 16 bases between. Per germline, CDR1 MNHNY and CDR2 SVGAGI (reference sequence). The CDR3: CASTRSRAGTGELFF. DNA for the CDR3: TGTGCCAGCACCAGGTCAAGGGCCGGCACCGGGGAGCTGTTTTTT.

This clone came up once. The V and J genes are TRBV2 and TRBJ2-1; D call uncertain. The CDR3 sequence is 13 residues long. Trimming cost V 1 base and J 10 bases, with 11 bases left between them. The V gene's germline CDR1 is SNHLY and CDR2 FYNNEI. The CDR3 protein is CASSEGPLREQFF. For the CDR3, the DNA is TGTGCCAGCAGTGAAGGGCCCCTACGGGAGCAGTTCTTC.

The J gene is TRBJ2-4, the V gene TRBV5-5, with 10 bases aligning to TRBD2. The CDR3 consists of 14 residues. V lost 1 base, J lost 13 bases, and 8 bases stayed unmatched. Germline V gene sequence: CDR1 SGHKS, CDR2 YYEKEE (reference sequence). The CDR3, as DNA: TGTGCCAGCAGCTTGACTAGCGGGAACAATGAGCAGTACTTC. Residues: CASSLTSGNNEQYF. The complete variable domain, with remaining parts taken from reference TRBV5-5 and TRBJ2-4, reads DAGVTQSPTHLIKTRGQQVTLRCSPISGHKSVSWYQQVLGQGPQFIFQYYEKEERGRGNFPDRFSARQFPNYSSELNVNALLLGDSALYLCASSLTSGNNEQYFGAGTRLSVL.